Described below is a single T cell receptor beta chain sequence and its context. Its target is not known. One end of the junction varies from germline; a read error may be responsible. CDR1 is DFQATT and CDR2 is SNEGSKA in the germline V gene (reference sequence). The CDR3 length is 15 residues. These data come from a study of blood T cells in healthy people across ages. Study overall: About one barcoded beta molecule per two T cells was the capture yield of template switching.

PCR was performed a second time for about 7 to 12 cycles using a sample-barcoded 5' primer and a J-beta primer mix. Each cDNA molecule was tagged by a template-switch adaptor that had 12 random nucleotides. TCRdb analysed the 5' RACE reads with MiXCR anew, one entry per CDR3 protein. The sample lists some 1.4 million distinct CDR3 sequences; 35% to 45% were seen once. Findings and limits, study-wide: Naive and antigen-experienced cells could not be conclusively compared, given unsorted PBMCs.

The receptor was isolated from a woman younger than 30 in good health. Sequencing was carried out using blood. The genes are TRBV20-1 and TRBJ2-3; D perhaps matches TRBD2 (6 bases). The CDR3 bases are TGCAGTACTAGAGAATGGCGGGGAGCACAGATAACGCAGTATTTT. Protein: CSTREWRGAQITQYF.